This record looks at one T cell receptor beta chain sequence and its context. Its antigen has not been determined. No much larger clone exists at a distance of one base, and base qualities are not known. Healthy HIV-negative adults with no recently reported acute infections or vaccinations were included as donors. Every donor was a Caucasian adult residing in Nashville, Tennessee, USA. CD4+ T cells were enriched by magnetic negative selection; naive cells were then positively selected on CD45RA, and the negative fraction formed the memory subset. Blood was obtained by leukapheresis, after which PBMCs were separated by Ficoll-Histopaque density gradient centrifugation and cryopreserved in liquid nitrogen vapor phase. Analytical flow cytometry was used to check the purity and quantity of every magnetically sorted T cell population. Genomic DNA was isolated from every sorted fraction and measured by UV absorbance on a Nanodrop 2000c.

The data were obtained in a study of shared clonotypes between healthy human individuals (TCRdb year 2020). Background on the whole study: The cohort comprised two women and a few men aged 18 to 49 years. For each donor, three plates each were used for CD4 naive and CD4 memory, two plates were used for CD8 naive, and one plate was used for CD8 memory. To estimate repertoire size and how much clonotype sharing occurs between individuals, the study deeply sequenced the blood TCR repertoires of several healthy adults. Different laboratories and diverse techniques were used to prepare libraries and sequence TCR repertoires, to increase sequencing depth and limit assay-specific biases. Between about 0.8 and 9 billion PBMCs per donor were obtained by leukapheresis. Study-level results and caveats: Rarefaction of sorted-subset datasets indicated incomplete sequencing despite the large sequencing depth. Because the study included a small number of donors, the genetic and exposure-history diversity represented was limited. Larger estimated clonotype richness was generally found for naive subsets than for memory subsets. Pairwise subsampling led to the expectation that sequencing depth would affect the degree of clonotype sharing among donors. Only blood was sampled, and tissue TCR repertoires likely differ from those in blood. Compared with non-shared clonotypes, clonotypes shared by all four sorted-subset donors had higher generation probabilities. When a few donors were compared, the shared fraction of clonotypes was around 5.1% for naive CD4, more than 3% for naive CD8, 2% to 2.5% for memory CD4, and less than 0.5% for memory CD8.

TCR CDR3 regions were amplified from genomic DNA by multiplex PCR using the deep immunoSEQ assay. For each cell subset, the extracted genomic DNA was distributed evenly across all wells of several immunoSEQ 96-well plates, and each plate served as one replicate. For sorted subsets, about 200 ng genomic DNA, equal to about 30,000 T cell genomes, was loaded into each replicate PCR. Purified libraries were measured with a Qubit 3.0 fluorometer, size-checked on a Bioanalyzer 2100, and measured again with the KAPA Library Quantification kit. A separate single-read 150-cycle Illumina NextSeq 550 flow cell was used to sequence each immunoSEQ 96-well plate. The study's own analysis went as follows. Because the immunoSEQ output included only junctional sequences and no quality scores, the filtering could not be the same as the filtering used for full-length reads. To assign V/J genes and CDR3, sequences were annotated against IMGT germline references using PyIR, a Python wrapper for IgBLAST v1.9. Reads were removed for weak V/J assignments (E-value above 1e-6), missing CDR3, stop codons, out-of-frame junctions, or ambiguous translated residues. V3J clonotypes were defined by identical inferred V gene, J gene, and CDR3 amino acid sequence. The percentage overlap between two repertoires was calculated by dividing the number of shared unique clonotypes by the size of the smaller repertoire. Richness of each repertoire was evaluated using RTK rarefaction, the Chao1 estimator, and Recon v2.1 estimates of unobserved clonotypes. Generation probabilities for all TCRbeta clonotypes obtained by the gDNA method from a few donors were computed using OLGA. TCRdb retrieved this table from immuneACCESS and kept in-frame rearrangements only. Not all clones are present; in checked studies, unresolved V genes account for under half, and no reason is known for the remainder. The DNA gave D and trimming, while V, J and clone size come from that table. Recorded for this sample are roughly 2.2 million clones; more than 85% of them occurred a single time. The ten biggest clones cover about 0.39% of the sample.

From the cysteine through the phenylalanine, the CDR3 covers 12 amino acids. Solely the CDR3 DNA is kept, with 36 bases framed from the first base. The sequence is built from TRBV21-1 and TRBJ2-7; the table gives TRBD1 as D, unverified against the DNA. TRBV21-1 is a listed pseudogene. This receptor was identified in a young man in good health. Some clones in this sample may be carry-over from other donors' samples. Material for sequencing was naive CD4+ T cells from PBMCs. In the paper's terms, the cell subset or site label means: CD45RA+ positively selected. The DNA sequence reads TGTGCCAAACCGGGACAGGGTCACGAGCAGTACTTC. It translates as CAKPGQGHEQYF.